Listed here is a single T cell receptor (beta chain). The CDR3 is 11 amino acids. V lost 7 bases to trimming and J lost 5 bases, with 8 bases between them. TCRdb fed the 5' RACE reads into MiXCR, producing one record per CDR3 protein. The table records under 65,000 distinct CDR3 sequences, approximately 13% of them present only once. This specimen belongs to a study of early T cells in non-severe SARS-CoV-2 infection. Study background: Chains were unpaired, as sequencing was done on bulk RNA from unsorted whole blood.

The TCR comes from an adult who was a healthcare worker with PCR-confirmed SARS-CoV-2 infection or an uninfected control (not recorded which). The input for sequencing was whole blood, taken at baseline. V and J are TRBV12-3 or TRBV12-4 and TRBJ1-2; D not resolved. CDR3 amino acids: CASISAYGYTF. In DNA form, the CDR3 reads TGTGCCAGCATATCAGCATATGGCTACACCTTC.